These 24 T cell receptor beta chains came from one sample sequenced in a study of blood T cell repertoires in COVID-19. The table came from immunoSEQ multiplex PCR; TCRdb's copy has only in-frame clones and leaves some out. The data hold approximately 140,000 clones, with roughly 76% observed a single time. The sample taken for sequencing was peripheral blood. These receptors all stem from a man older than 75 with acute or convalescent COVID-19.

This rearrangement joins TRBV4-2 to TRBJ1-1; D possibly corresponds to TRBD1 (5 bases). The CDR3 consists of 17 residues. V gave up 0 bases and J gave up 3 bases, with 17 bases separating them. Germline V gene sequence: CDR1 LGHNA, CDR2 YNFKEQ. The CDR3 spells CASSQDFEGDLYTEAFF. In DNA, the CDR3 is TGTGCCAGCAGCCAAGATTTCGAAGGGGACTTGTACACTGAAGCTTTCTTT.

V and J are TRBV27 and TRBJ2-5; tentatively, D is TRBD2 (6 bases). The CDR3 is made up of 13 amino acids. V lost 6 bases and J 5 bases, leaving 13 bases between the germline ends. In germline, CDR1 is MNHEY, CDR2 SMNVEV (reference sequence). The DNA of the CDR3 is TGTGCCAGCAGCCATCGGGGGAAGGAGACCCAGTACTTC. Translation: CASSHRGKETQYF.

The chain joins TRBV10-2 to TRBJ2-4; D remains unclear. Germline lookup yields CDR1 WSHSY and CDR2 SAAADI. V shed 2 bases and J shed 1 base, with 12 bases lying between them. The CDR3 is 16 amino acids. CDR3: CASSEPQLGAKNIQYF. The DNA of the CDR3 is TGCGCCAGCAGTGAGCCTCAACTCGGGGCCAAAAACATTCAGTACTTC.

This clone has more than one count but fewer than ten. CDR3 bases: TGTGCCAGCAGACCCAGGGGGGTCCTGCCCCACGGGCAGTACTTC. Its protein product is CASRPRGVLPHGQYF. The V gene is TRBV7-2, the J gene TRBJ2-7; D may be TRBD1 (7 bases). This CDR3 is 15 amino acids long. The V and J ends lost 6 bases and 9 bases respectively, with 24 bases between them. Germline CDR1 and CDR2: SGHTA and FQGNSA.

CDR3 sequence: CSASLLTTHNEQFF. The CDR3, as DNA: TGCAGTGCTAGTCTACTGACTACCCACAATGAGCAGTTCTTC. The chain employs TRBV20-1 and TRBJ2-1; possibly TRBD2 for D (5 bases). This CDR3 spans 14 amino acids. The ends were cut back, 3 bases at V and 5 bases at J, with 14 bases in the middle. Germline V lookup: CDR1 DFQATT, CDR2 SNEGSKA (reference sequence).

This clone was counted a few times. The gene calls are TRBV28 and TRBJ1-6; D gene unclear. CDR3 length equals 12 residues. CDR1 MDHEN and CDR2 SYDVKM come from the germline V gene. V lost 5 bases, J lost 6 bases, and 5 bases lay in between. CDR3 residues: CASSEFNSPLHF. CDR3 DNA sequence: TGTGCCAGCAGTGAGTTTAATTCACCCCTCCACTTT. The full variable domain, its missing parts supplied by reference TRBV28 and TRBJ1-6, is DVKVTQSSRYLVKRTGEKVFLECVQDMDHENMFWYRQDPGLGLRLIYFSYDVKMKEKGDIPEGYSVSREKKERFSLILESASTNQTSMYLCASSEFNSPLHFGNGTRLTVT.

V usage is TRBV19 and J usage is TRBJ2-7; 9 bases align to TRBD1. The CDR3 sequence is 14 residues long. The junction had 5 bases not matched to a gene; V was cut back by 5 bases and J by 3 bases. Germline V gene lookup returns CDR1 LNHDA and CDR2 SQIVND (reference sequence). The CDR3, as DNA: TGTGCCAGTAGTCCGACAGGGGGAGGCTACGAGCAGTACTTC. This translates into CASSPTGGGYEQYF.

V usage is TRBV2 and J usage is TRBJ1-4; TRBD1 might be the D (6 bases). Trimming stripped 7 bases from V and 7 bases from J, with 10 bases between. CDR3 size: 12 residues. Germline CDR1 SNHLY, CDR2 FYNNEI. The CDR3 is CASKGDGEKLFF. The CDR3 nucleotides read TGTGCCAGCAAGGGGGACGGTGAAAAACTGTTTTTT.

The chain employs TRBV3-1 (or the pseudogene TRBV3-2) and TRBJ2-7; the D gene is possibly TRBD1 (6 bases). Germline V lookup: CDR1 LGHDT, CDR2 YNNKEL (reference sequence). Trimming left V 1 base short and J 2 bases short, with 9 bases between. This CDR3 contains 14 residues. The CDR3: CASSQVGQTYEQYF. Here the CDR3 DNA reads TGTGCCAGCAGCCAAGTAGGACAGACCTACGAGCAGTACTTC.

The rearrangement links TRBV4-3 to TRBJ1-6; weak D call: TRBD1 (5 bases). V shed 1 base and J shed 9 bases, with 19 bases lying between them. The length of the CDR3 is 17 residues. Germline assignment: CDR1 LGHNA and CDR2 YSLEER. CDR3 loop: CASSQGPGLQRSSPLHF. CDR3 sequence (DNA): TGCGCCAGCAGCCAAGGGCCGGGACTCCAGAGGAGTTCACCCCTCCACTTT.

The chain has TRBV5-5 and TRBJ1-5, with 9 bases fitting TRBD1. Germline trimming cut 4 bases from V and 4 bases from J; bases unmatched to any gene: 21. The germline CDR1 and CDR2 sequences are SGHKS and YYEKEE (reference sequence). The CDR3 runs to 20 residues. CDR3 loop: CASSPRLLRFQTGGNQPQHF. CDR3 bases: TGTGCCAGCAGCCCTAGGCTGCTAAGATTTCAGACAGGGGGGAATCAGCCCCAGCATTTT.

This clone was observed a few times. The chain has TRBV4-1 and TRBJ2-1; 7 bases agree with TRBD2. Trimming took 4 bases from V and 4 from J; bases not matched to a gene: 10. This CDR3 has 16 residues. Germline CDR1 is MGHRA and CDR2 is YSYEKL. The CDR3 loop is CASSPWGGKFYNEQFF. CDR3 bases: TGCGCCAGCAGCCCTTGGGGGGGAAAGTTTTACAATGAGCAGTTCTTC.

This chain uses TRBV23-1 with TRBJ2-1; TRBD1 matches 8 bases. TRBV23-1 is labeled an ORF, and its function is uncertain. This CDR3 has 15 amino acids. The V and J ends lost 0 bases and 10 bases, in that order; junction bases with no gene match: 8. The CDR3 spells CASSQSGTGEGEQFF. The CDR3 DNA sequence: TGCGCCAGCAGTCAATCTGGGACAGGAGAGGGGGAGCAGTTCTTC.

V usage is TRBV5-4 and J usage is TRBJ2-3; 10 positions match TRBD2. There are 18 residues in the CDR3. CDR1 is SGHNT and CDR2 is YYREEE in the germline V gene (reference sequence). V dropped 0 bases and J dropped 0; count of bases not matched to a gene: 7. CDR3 region: CASSLGLAGAYSTDTQYF. The CDR3 DNA follows: TGTGCCAGCAGCTTGGGGCTAGCGGGGGCTTATAGCACAGATACGCAGTATTTT.

The rearrangement links TRBV23-1 to TRBJ2-7; a possible D gene is TRBD2 (5 bases). TRBV23-1 is sorted into the ORF group, with uncertain function. The CDR3 totals 14 residues. V lost 0 bases and J 4 bases, leaving 10 bases between the germline ends. DNA of the CDR3: TGCGCCAGCAGTCAATCTAAGACTATTTACGAGCAGTACTTC. Protein sequence: CASSQSKTIYEQYF.

The genes are TRBV19 and TRBJ1-5; no reliable D call. Trimming stripped 0 bases from V and 5 bases from J, with 5 bases between. The CDR3 is 13 amino acids. Germline values: CDR1 LNHDA, CDR2 SQIVND (reference sequence). The CDR3 spells CASSIDRDQPQHF. The DNA for the CDR3 is TGTGCCAGTAGTATAGATCGGGATCAGCCCCAGCATTTT. Complete variable domain (other parts from reference TRBV19 and TRBJ1-5): DGGITQSPKYLFRKEGQNVTLSCEQNLNHDAMYWYRQDPGQGLRLIYYSQIVNDFQKGDIAEGYSVSREKKESFPLTVTSAQKNPTAFYLCASSIDRDQPQHFGDGTRLSIL.

The V call is TRBV4-3, the J call TRBJ2-3; D ambiguous. This CDR3 region has 12 residues. V dropped 1 base and J dropped 6 bases, with 5 bases sitting between them. The V gene's germline CDR1 is LGHNA and CDR2 YSLEER. The CDR3 DNA sequence: TGCGCCAGCAGCCAAGGGCGGGATACGCAGTATTTT. This sequence encodes CASSQGRDTQYF.

V and J are TRBV3-1 (or the pseudogene TRBV3-2) and TRBJ2-7; perhaps TRBD2 as D (6 bases). CDR1 and CDR2 from the germline V gene are LGHDT and YNNKEL (reference sequence). V shed 3 bases and J shed 3 bases, with 15 bases lying between them. The CDR3 has 15 amino acids. The DNA for the CDR3 is TGTGCCAGCAGCCACATCCGGGCGGGGCTCTACGAGCAGTACTTC. Protein: CASSHIRAGLYEQYF.

The table lists this clone with a few counts. The genes are TRBV5-4 and TRBJ2-1; 7 nucleotides line up with TRBD2. Germline CDR1 and CDR2: SGHNT and YYREEE (reference sequence). The CDR3 length is 14 residues. Trimming at V came to 4 bases and at J to 8 bases, leaving 9 bases not matched to a gene. The CDR3 here is CASSPPGRGYEQFF. DNA of the CDR3: TGTGCCAGCAGCCCCCCAGGGCGGGGGTATGAGCAGTTCTTC.

This clone appeared many times. The genes are TRBV7-9 and TRBJ2-3; the D is unclear. V was trimmed by 3 bases and J by 7 bases, leaving 11 bases between them. Germline assignment: CDR1 SEHNR and CDR2 FQNEAQ (reference sequence). The CDR3 has 13 residues. The CDR3 DNA sequence: TGTGCCAGCAGCTTTGAGGTTGGCAATACGCAGTATTTT. This encodes CASSFEVGNTQYF. Complete variable domain (other parts from reference TRBV7-9 and TRBJ2-3): DTGVSQNPRHKITKRGQNVTFRCDPISEHNRLYWYRQTLGQGPEFLTYFQNEAQLEKSRLLSDRFSAERPKGSFSTLEIQRTEQGDSAMYLCASSFEVGNTQYFGPGTRLTVL.

The chain joins TRBV2 to TRBJ2-7, with D uncertain. V lost 7 bases and J 6 bases, leaving 16 bases between the germline ends. This CDR3 contains 13 residues. CDR1 is SNHLY, CDR2 FYNNEI, per germline. The CDR3 DNA follows: TGTGCCAGCAATATTACACCTCTCACCGAGCAGTACTTC. This translates into CASNITPLTEQYF.

The chain has TRBV7-2 and TRBJ2-3; 8 bases agree with TRBD2. This CDR3 comprises 16 residues. V lost 3 bases and J lost 0; bases outside the gene matches: 5. Germline loops: CDR1 SGHTA, CDR2 FQGNSA. The CDR3 DNA is TGTGCCAGCAGCTTCCCCCCGGGGGGGAGCACAGATACGCAGTATTTT. Its translation: CASSFPPGGSTDTQYF.

V is TRBV6-1 and J is TRBJ1-5; no firm D call. In germline, CDR1 is MNHNS, CDR2 SASEGT. The length of the CDR3 is 15 residues. The V and J ends lost 0 bases and 7 bases respectively, with 13 bases between them. The CDR3 coding sequence is TGTGCCAGCAGTGAAGCGACGGCGGGCCTACAGCCCCAGCATTTT. Translating it yields CASSEATAGLQPQHF.

The chain employs TRBV2 and TRBJ1-2, with unresolved D. The CDR3 has 12 amino acids. CDR1 is SNHLY and CDR2 is FYNNEI in the germline V gene. Trimming took off 7 bases at V and 4 bases at J, with 10 bases between the two ends. This chain's CDR3 is CASTTVPYGYTF. CDR3 bases: TGTGCCAGCACCACAGTACCCTATGGCTACACCTTC.